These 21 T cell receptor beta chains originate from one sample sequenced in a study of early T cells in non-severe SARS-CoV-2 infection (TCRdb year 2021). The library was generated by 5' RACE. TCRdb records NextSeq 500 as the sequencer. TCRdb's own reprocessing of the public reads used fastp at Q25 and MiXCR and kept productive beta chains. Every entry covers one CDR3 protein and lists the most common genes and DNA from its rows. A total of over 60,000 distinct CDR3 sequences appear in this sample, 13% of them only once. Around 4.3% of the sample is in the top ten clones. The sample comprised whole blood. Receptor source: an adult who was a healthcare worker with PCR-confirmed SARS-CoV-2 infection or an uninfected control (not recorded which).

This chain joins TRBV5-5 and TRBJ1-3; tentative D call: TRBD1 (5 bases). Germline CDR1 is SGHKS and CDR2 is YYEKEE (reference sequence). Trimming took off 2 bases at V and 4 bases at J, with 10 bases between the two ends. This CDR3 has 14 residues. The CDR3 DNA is TGTGCCAGCAGCTTCGGGGGTTCCGGAAACACCATATATTTT. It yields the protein CASSFGGSGNTIYF.

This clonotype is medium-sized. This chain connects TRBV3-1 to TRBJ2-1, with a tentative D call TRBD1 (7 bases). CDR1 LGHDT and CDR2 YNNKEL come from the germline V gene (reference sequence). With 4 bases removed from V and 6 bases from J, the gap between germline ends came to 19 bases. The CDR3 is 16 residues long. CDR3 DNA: TGTGCCAGCAGCCCGCCCGGAGGGGGCCCGATCAATGAGCAGTTCTTC. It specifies CASSPPGGGPINEQFF.

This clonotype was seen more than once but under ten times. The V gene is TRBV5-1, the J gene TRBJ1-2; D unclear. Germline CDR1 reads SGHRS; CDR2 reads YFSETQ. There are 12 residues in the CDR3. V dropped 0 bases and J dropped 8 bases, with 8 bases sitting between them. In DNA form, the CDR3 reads TGCGCCAGCAGCTTGGAGGGAAACGGCTACACCTTC. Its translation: CASSLEGNGYTF.

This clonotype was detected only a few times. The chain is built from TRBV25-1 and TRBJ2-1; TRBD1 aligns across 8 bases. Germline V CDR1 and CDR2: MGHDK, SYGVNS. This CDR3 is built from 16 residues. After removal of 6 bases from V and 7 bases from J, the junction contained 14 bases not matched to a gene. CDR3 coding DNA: TGTGCCAGCAGGGCCTCCGAGACAGGGGTCTTGAATGAGCAGTTCTTC. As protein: CASRASETGVLNEQFF.

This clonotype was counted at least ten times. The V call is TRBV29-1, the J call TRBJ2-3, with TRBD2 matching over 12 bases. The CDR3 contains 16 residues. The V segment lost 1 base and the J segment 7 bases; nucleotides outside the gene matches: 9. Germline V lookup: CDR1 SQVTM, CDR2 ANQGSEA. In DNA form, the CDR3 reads TGCAGCGTTGAAGGAGGGCTAGCGGGGGGGCCGTATACGCAGTATTTT. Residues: CSVEGGLAGGPYTQYF.

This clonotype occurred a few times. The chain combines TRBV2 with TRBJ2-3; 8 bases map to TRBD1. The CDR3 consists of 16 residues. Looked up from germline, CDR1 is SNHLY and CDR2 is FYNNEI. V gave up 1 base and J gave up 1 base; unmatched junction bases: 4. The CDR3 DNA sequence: TGTGCCAGCAGTGAAGGCAGGGGGCTGGGCACAGATACGCAGTATTTT. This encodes CASSEGRGLGTDTQYF.

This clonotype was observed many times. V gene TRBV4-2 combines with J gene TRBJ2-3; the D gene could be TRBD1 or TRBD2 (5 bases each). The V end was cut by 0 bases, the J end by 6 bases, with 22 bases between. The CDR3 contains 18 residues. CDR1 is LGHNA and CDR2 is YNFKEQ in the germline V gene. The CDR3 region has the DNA TGTGCCAGCAGCCAAGAAGTAGGCAGGGAGTTTGTTCCGGATACGCAGTATTTT. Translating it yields CASSQEVGREFVPDTQYF.

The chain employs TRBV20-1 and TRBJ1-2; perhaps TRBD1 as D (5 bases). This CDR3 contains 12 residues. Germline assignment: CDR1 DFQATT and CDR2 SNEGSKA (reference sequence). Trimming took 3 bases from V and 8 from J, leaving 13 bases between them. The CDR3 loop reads CSASNQDIGYTF. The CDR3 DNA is TGCAGTGCTAGTAATCAGGACATAGGCTACACCTTC.

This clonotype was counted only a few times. The CDR3 reads CASSLPLAGGLEQFF. DNA for the CDR3: TGTGCCAGCAGTTTACCACTAGCGGGGGGCCTAGAGCAGTTCTTC. The chain joins TRBV12-3 or TRBV12-4 to TRBJ2-1; 12 bases map to TRBD2. V lost 2 bases, J lost 10 bases, and 6 bases stayed unmatched. The CDR3 sequence is 15 residues long.

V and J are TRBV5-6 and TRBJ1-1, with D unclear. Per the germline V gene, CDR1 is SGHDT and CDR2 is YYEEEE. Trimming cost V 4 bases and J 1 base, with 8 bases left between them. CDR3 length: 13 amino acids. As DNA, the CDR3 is TGTGCCAGCAGCCGTTCGCGGAACACTGAAGCTTTCTTT. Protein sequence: CASSRSRNTEAFF.

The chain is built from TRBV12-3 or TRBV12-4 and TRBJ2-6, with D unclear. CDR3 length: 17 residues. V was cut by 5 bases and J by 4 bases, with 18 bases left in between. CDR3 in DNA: TGTGCCAGCAGTCAAAAGTTGGTAGACGTCGGGGCCAACGTCCTGACTTTC. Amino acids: CASSQKLVDVGANVLTF.

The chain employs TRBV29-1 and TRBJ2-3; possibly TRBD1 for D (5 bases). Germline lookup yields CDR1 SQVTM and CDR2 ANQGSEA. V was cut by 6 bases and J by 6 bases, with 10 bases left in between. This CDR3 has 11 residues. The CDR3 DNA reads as TGCAGCGTCGGACACTCGGATACGCAGTATTTT. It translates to CSVGHSDTQYF.

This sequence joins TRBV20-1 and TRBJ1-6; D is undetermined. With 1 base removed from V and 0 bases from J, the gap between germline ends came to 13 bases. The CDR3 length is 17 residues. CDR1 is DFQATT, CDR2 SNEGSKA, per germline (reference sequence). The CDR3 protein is CSARGETGSSYNSPLHF. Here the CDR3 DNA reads TGCAGTGCTAGAGGGGAGACTGGGAGCTCCTATAATTCACCCCTCCACTTT.

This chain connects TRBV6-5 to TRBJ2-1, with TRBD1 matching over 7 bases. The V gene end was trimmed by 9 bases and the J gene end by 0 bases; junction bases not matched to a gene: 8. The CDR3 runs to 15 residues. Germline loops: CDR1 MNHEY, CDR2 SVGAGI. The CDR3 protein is CASALGQSSYNEQFF. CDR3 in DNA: TGTGCCAGTGCCCTGGGACAGAGCTCCTACAATGAGCAGTTCTTC.

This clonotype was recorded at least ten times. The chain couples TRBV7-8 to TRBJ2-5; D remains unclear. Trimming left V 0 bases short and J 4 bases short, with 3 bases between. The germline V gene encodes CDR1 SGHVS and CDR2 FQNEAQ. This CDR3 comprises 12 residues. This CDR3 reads CASSLAGETQYF. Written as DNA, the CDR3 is TGTGCCAGCAGCTTAGCCGGAGAGACCCAGTACTTC.

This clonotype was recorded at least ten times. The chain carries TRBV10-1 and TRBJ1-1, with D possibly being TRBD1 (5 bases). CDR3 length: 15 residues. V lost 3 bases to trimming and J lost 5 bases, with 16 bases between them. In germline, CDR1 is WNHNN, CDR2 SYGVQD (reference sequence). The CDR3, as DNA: TGCGCCAGCAGTGAAGGCGGCACAGGCAAGACTGAAGCTTTCTTT. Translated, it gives CASSEGGTGKTEAFF.

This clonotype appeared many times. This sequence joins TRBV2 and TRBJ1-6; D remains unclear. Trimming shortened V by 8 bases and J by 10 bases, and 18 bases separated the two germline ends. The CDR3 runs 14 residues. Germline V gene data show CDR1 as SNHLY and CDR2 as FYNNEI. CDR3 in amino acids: CASSRWGKRSPLHF. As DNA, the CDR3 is TGTGCCAGCTCCCGATGGGGAAAAAGGTCACCCCTCCACTTT.

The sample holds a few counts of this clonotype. The CDR3 bases are TGTGCCAGCAGCTTACAGGGGATGAACACCGGGGAGCTGTTTTTT. This translates into CASSLQGMNTGELFF. The chain joins TRBV5-5 to TRBJ2-2; 7 bases line up with TRBD1. The CDR3 is 15 amino acids. The germline CDR1 and CDR2 sequences are SGHKS and YYEKEE (reference sequence). The V gene end was trimmed by 2 bases and the J gene end by 1 base; junction bases not matched to a gene: 2.

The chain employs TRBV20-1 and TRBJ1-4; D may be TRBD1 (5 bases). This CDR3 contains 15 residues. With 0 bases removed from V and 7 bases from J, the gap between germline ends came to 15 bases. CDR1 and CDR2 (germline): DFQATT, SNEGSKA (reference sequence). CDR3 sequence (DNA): TGCAGTGCTAGAGATCCCCGAATTGGGGGTGAAAAACTGTTTTTT. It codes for CSARDPRIGGEKLFF.

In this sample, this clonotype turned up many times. The CDR3 DNA sequence: TGTGCCAGCAGCACCAAACCGGGACAGGGTCGCAATCGAGGAAACACCATATATTTT. This codes for CASSTKPGQGRNRGNTIYF. V and J are TRBV7-6 and TRBJ1-3; 9 nucleotides align to TRBD1. With V trimmed by 5 bases and J by 4 bases, 18 bases remained unmatched. The CDR3 has 19 residues. Germline lookup yields CDR1 SGHVS and CDR2 FNYEAQ.

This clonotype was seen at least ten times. CDR3 DNA: TGTGCCAGCACCCACCGTCGGTTGGGCGGCTACACCTTC. This gives the protein CASTHRRLGGYTF. The V and J genes are TRBV12-3 or TRBV12-4 and TRBJ1-2; D is unclear. The CDR3 totals 13 residues. V lost 7 bases to trimming and J lost 8 bases, with 17 bases between them.